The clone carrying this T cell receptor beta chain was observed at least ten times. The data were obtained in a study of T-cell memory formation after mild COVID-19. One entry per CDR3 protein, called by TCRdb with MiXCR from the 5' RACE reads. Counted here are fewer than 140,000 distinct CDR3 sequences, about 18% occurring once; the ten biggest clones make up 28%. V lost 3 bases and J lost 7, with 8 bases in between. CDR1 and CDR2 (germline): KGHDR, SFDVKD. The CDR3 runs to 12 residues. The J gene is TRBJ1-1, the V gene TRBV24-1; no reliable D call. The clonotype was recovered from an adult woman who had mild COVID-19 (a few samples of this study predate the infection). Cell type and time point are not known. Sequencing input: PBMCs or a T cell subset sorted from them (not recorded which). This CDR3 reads CATSDVGHEAFF. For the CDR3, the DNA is TGTGCCACCAGTGATGTAGGCCATGAAGCTTTCTTT.